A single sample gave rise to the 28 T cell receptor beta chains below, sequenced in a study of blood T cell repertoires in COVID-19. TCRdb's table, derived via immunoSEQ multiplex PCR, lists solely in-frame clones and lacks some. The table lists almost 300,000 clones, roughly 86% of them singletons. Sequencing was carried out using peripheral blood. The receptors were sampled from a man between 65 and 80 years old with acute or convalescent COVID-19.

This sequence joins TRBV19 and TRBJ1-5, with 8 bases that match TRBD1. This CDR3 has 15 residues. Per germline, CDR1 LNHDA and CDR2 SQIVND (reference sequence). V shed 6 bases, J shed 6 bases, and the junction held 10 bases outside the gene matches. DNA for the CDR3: TGTGCCAGTAGGGACAGGGCGCGCATCAGTCAGCCCCAGCATTTT. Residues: CASRDRARISQPQHF.

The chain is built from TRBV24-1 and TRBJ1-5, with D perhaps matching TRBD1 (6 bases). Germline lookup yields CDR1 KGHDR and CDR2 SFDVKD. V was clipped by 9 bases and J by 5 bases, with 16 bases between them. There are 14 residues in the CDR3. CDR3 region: CATSGGGPDQPQHF. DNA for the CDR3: TGTGCCACCTCCGGGGGGGGCCCGGATCAGCCCCAGCATTTT.

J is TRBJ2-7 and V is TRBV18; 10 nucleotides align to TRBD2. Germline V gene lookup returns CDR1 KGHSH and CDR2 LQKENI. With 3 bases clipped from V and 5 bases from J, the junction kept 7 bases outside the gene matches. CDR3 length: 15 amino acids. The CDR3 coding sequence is TGTGCCAGCTCACCGACTGCTAGCGGGGGCGACGAGCAGTACTTC. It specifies CASSPTASGGDEQYF.

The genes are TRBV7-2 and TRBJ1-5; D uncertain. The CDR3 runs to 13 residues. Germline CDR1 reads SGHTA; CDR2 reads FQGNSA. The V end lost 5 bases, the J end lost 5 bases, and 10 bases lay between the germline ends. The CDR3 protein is CASSQLLDQPQHF. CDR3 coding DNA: TGTGCCAGCAGCCAACTCTTGGATCAGCCCCAGCATTTT.

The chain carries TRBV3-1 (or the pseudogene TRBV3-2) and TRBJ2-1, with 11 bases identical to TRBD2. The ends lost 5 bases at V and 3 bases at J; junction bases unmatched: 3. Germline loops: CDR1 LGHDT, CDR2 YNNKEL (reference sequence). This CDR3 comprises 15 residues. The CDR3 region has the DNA TGTGCCAGCAGCGCTACTAGCGGGAGCTACAATGAGCAGTTCTTC. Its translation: CASSATSGSYNEQFF.

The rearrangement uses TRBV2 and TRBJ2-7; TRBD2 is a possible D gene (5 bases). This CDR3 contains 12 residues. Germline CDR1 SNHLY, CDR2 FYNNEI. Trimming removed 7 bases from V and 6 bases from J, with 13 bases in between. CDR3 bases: TGTGCCAGCACCCACCGAGAGGGCGAGCAGTACTTC. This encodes CASTHREGEQYF.

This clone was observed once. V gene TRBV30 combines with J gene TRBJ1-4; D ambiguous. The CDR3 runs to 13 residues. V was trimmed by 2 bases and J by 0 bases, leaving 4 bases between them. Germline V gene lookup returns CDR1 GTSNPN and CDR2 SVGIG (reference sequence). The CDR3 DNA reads TGTGCCTGGAGTCCAACAACTAATGAAAAACTGTTTTTT. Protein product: CAWSPTTNEKLFF. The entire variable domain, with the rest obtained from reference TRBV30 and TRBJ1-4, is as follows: SQTIHQWPATLVQPVGSPLSLECTVEGTSNPNLYWYRQAAGRGLQLLFYSVGIGQISSEVPQNLSASRPQDRQFILSSKKLLLSDSGFYLCAWSPTTNEKLFFGSGTQLSVL.

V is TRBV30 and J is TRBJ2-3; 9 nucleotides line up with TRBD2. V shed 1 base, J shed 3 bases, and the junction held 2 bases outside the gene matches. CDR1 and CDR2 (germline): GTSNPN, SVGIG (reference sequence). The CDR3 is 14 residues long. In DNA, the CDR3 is TGTGCCTGGAGTGGGCTAGCGGGAACAGATACGCAGTATTTT. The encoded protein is CAWSGLAGTDTQYF.

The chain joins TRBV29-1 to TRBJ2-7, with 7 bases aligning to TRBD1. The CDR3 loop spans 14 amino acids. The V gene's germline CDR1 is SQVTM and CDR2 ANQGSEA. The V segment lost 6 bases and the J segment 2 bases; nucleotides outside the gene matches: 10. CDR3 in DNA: TGCAGCGTCCGCAGGGGGACAGAGCCCTACGAGCAGTACTTC. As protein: CSVRRGTEPYEQYF.

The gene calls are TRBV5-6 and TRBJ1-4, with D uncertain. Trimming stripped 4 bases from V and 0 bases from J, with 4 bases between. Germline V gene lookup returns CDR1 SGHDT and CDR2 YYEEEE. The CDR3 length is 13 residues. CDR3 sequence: CASSLPTNEKLFF. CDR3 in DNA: TGTGCCAGCAGCCTCCCAACTAATGAAAAACTGTTTTTT.

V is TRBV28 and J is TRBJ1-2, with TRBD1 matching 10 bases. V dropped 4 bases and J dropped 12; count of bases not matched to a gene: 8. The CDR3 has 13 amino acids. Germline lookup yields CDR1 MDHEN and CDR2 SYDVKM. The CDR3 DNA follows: TGTGCCAGCAGTTCCGGGGACAGGGGTAGAAACACCTTC. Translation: CASSSGDRGRNTF.

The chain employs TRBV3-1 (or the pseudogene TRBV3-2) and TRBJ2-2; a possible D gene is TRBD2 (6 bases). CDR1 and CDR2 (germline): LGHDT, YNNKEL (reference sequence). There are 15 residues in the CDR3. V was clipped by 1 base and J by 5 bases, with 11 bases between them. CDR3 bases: TGTGCCAGCAGCCAAGGAGGGAGGAATACCGGGGAGCTGTTTTTT. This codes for CASSQGGRNTGELFF.

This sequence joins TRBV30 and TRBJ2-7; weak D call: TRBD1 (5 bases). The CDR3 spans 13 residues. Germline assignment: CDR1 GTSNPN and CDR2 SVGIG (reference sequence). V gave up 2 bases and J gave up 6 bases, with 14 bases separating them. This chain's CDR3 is CAWSPQVRGEQYF. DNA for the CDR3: TGTGCCTGGAGTCCCCAGGTTAGGGGCGAGCAGTACTTC.

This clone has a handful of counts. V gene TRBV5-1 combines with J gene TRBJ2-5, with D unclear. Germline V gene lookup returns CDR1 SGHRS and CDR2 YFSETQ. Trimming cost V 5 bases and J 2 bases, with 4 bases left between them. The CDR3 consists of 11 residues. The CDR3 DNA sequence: TGCGCCAGCAGGCAGCAAGAGACCCAGTACTTC. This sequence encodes CASRQQETQYF.

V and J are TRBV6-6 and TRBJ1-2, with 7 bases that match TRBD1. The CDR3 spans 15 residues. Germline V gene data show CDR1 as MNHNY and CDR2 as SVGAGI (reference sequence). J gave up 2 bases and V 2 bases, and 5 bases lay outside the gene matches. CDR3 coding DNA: TGTGCCAGCAGTTACCCCCCGGGACAGAACTATGGCTACACCTTC. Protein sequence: CASSYPPGQNYGYTF.

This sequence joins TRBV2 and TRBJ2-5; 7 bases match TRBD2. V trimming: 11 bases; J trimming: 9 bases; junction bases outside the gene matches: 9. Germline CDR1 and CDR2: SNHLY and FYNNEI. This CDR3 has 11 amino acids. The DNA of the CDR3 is TGTGCCTGCCGATACGGGGGGTCCCAGTACTTC. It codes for CACRYGGSQYF.

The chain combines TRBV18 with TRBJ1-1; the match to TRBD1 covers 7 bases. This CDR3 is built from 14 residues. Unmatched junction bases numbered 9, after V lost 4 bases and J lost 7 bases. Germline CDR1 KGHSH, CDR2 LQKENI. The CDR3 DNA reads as TGTGCCAGCTCACTGGCCGGGACAGACTTTGAAGCTTTCTTT. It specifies CASSLAGTDFEAFF.

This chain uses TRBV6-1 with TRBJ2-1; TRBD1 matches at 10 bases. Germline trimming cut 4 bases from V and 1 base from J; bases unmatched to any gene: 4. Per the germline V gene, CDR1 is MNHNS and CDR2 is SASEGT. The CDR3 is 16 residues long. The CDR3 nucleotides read TGTGCCAGCAGTGGACGGGACAGGGGTTCCTACAATGAGCAGTTCTTC. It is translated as CASSGRDRGSYNEQFF.

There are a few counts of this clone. CDR3 region: CASLGSGETYEQYF. Here the CDR3 DNA reads TGTGCCAGCCTGGGAAGCGGGGAAACCTACGAGCAGTACTTC. The chain carries TRBV28 and TRBJ2-7, with 7 positions matching TRBD2. Germline CDR1 MDHEN, CDR2 SYDVKM. This CDR3 comprises 14 residues. J was trimmed by 2 bases and V by 8 bases; bases with no gene match: 9.

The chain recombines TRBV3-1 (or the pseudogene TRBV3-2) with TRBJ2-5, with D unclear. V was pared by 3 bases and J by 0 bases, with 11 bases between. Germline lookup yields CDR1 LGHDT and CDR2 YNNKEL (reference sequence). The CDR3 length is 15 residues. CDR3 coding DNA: TGTGCCAGCAGCCAGCCCGGGTCAGACCAAGAGACCCAGTACTTC. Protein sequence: CASSQPGSDQETQYF.

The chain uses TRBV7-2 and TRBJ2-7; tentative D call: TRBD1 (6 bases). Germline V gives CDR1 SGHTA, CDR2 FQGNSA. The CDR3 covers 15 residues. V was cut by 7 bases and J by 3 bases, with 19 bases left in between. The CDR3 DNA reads TGTGCCAGCAACCCCTCTCCGGGACAAGACTACGAGCAGTACTTC. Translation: CASNPSPGQDYEQYF. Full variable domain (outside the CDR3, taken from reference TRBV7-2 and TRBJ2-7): GAGVSQSPSNKVTEKGKDVELRCDPISGHTALYWYRQSLGQGLEFLIYFQGNSAPDKSGLPSDRFSAERTGGSVSTLTIQRTQQEDSAVYLCASNPSPGQDYEQYFGPGTRLTVT.

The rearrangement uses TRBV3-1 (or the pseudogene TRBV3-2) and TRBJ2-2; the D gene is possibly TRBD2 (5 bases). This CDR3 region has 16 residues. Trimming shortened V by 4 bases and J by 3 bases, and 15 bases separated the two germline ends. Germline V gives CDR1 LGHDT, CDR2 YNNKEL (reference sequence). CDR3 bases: TGTGCCAGCAGCCCGCCCAGGACTGGGTACACCGGGGAGCTGTTTTTT. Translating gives CASSPPRTGYTGELFF.

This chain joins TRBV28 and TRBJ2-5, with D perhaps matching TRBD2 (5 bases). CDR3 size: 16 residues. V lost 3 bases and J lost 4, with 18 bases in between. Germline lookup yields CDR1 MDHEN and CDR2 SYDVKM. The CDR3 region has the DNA TGTGCCAGCAGTTTCGGAGGTCGTGGGCCTCGAGAGACCCAGTACTTC. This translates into CASSFGGRGPRETQYF.

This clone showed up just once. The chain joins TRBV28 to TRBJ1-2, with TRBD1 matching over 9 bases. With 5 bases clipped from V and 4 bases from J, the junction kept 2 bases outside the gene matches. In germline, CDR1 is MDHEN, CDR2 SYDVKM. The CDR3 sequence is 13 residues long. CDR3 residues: CASSTGQGYGYTF. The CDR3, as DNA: TGTGCCAGCAGTACGGGACAGGGCTATGGCTACACCTTC.

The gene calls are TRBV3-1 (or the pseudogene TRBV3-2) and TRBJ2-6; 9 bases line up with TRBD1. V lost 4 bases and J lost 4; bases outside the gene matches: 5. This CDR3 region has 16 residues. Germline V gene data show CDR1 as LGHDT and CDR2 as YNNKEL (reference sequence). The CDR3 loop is CASSRLTGGGANVLTF. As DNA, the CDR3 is TGTGCCAGCAGCCGACTGACAGGGGGAGGGGCCAACGTCCTGACTTTC.

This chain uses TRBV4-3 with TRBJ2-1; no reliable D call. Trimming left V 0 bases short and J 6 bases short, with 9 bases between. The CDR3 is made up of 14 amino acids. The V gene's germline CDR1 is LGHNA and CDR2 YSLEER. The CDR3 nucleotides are TGCGCCAGCAGCCAAGATATGGGCATCAATGAGCAGTTCTTC. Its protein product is CASSQDMGINEQFF.

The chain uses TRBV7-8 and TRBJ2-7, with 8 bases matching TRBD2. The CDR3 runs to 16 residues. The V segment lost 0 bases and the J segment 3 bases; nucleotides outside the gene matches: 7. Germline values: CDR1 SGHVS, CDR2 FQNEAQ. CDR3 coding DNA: TGTGCCAGCAGCTTAGCCCGGGCGGGAGGACACTACGAGCAGTACTTC. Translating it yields CASSLARAGGHYEQYF.

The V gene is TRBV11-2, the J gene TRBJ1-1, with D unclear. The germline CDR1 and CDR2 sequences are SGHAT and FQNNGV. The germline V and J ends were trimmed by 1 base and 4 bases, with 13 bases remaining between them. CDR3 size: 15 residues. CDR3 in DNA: TGTGCCAGCAGCTTAGGTTTCGGGGTGACCACTGAAGCTTTCTTT. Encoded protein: CASSLGFGVTTEAFF.